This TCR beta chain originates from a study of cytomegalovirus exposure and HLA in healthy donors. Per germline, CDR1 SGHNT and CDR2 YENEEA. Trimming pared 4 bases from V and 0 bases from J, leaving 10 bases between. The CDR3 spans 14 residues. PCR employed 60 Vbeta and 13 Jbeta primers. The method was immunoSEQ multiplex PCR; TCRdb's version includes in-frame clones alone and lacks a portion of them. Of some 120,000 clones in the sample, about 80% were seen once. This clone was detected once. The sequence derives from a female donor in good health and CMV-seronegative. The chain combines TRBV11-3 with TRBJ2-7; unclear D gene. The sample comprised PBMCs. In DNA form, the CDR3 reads TGTGCCAGCAGCTCATACAGTATCTCCTACGAGCAGTACTTC. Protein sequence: CASSSYSISYEQYF.